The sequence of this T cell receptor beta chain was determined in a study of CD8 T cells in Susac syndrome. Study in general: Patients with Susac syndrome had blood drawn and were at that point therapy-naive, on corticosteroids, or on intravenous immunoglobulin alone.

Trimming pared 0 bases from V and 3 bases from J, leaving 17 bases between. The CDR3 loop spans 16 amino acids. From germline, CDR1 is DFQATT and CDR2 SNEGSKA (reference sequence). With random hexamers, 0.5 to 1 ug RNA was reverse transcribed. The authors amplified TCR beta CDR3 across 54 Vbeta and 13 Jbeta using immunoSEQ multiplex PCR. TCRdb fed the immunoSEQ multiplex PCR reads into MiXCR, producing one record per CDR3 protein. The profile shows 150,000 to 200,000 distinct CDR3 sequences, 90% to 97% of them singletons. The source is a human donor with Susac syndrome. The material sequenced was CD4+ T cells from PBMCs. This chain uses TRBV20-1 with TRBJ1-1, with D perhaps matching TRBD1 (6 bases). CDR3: CSAREVGGRADTEAFF. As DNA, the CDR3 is TGCAGTGCTAGAGAGGTCGGGGGGCGGGCGGACACTGAAGCTTTCTTT.